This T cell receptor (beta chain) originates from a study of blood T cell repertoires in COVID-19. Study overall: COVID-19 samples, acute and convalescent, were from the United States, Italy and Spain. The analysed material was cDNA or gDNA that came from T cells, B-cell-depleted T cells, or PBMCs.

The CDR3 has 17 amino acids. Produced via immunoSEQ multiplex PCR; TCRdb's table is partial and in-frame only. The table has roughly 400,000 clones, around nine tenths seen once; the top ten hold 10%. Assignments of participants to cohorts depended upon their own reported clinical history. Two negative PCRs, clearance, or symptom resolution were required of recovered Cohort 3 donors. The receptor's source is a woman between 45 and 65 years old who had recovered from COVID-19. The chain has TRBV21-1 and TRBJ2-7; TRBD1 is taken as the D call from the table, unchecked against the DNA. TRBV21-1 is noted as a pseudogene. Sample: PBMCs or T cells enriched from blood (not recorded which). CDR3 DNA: TGTGCCAGCAGGTATAACAGGCCAAGTATCCGACAGGACGAGCAGTACTTC. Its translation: CASRYNRPSIRQDEQYF.